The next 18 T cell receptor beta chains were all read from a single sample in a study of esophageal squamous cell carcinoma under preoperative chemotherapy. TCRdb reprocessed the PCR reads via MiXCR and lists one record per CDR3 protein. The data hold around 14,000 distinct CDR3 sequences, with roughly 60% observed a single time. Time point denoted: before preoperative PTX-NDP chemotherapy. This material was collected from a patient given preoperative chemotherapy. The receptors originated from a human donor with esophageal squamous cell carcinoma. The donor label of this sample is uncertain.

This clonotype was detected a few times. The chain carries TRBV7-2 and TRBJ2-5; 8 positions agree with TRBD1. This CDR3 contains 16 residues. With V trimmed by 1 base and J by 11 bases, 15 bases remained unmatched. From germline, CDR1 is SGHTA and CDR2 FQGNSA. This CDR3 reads CASSLETGGFDDEQYF. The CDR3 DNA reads TGTGCCAGCAGCTTAGAAACAGGGGGATTCGACGATGAGCAGTACTTC.

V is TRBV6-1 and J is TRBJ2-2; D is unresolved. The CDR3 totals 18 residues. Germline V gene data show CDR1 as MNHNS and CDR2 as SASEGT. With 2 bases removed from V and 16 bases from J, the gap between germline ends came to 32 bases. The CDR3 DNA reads TGTGCCAGCAGTGAACATCTCCCACTTGTTCGGCGGACCGAGACGCAGTTTTTT. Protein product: CASSEHLPLVRRTETQFF.

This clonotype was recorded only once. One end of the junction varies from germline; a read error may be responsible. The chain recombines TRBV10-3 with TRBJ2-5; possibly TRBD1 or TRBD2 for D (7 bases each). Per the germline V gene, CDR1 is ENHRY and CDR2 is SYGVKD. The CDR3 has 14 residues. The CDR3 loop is CAGGGGGGQETQYF. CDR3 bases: TGTGCGGGGGGAGGGGGCGGTGGCCAAGAGACGCAGTACTTC.

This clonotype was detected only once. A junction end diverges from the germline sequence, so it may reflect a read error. The CDR3 spells CGSGNKNTQYF. CDR3 in DNA: TGTGGCAGCGGAAACAAAAATACTCAGTATTTC. This chain links TRBV6-1 with TRBJ2-3, with TRBD2 as a possible D gene (5 bases). Germline lookup yields CDR1 MNHNS and CDR2 SASEGT. The CDR3 sequence is 11 residues long.

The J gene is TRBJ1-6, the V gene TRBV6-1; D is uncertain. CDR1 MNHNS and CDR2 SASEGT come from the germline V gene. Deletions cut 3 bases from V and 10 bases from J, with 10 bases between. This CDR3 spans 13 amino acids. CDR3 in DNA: TGTGCCAGCAGTGATAAGGTAGAATCACCCCTCCACTTT. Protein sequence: CASSDKVESPLHF.

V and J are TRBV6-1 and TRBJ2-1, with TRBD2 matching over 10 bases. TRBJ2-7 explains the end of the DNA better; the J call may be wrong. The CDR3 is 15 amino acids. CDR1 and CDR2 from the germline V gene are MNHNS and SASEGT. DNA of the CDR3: TGTGCCAGCAGTGAAAGTCTAGCGGGAGCCTACGAGCAGTACTTC. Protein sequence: CASSESLAGAYEQYF.

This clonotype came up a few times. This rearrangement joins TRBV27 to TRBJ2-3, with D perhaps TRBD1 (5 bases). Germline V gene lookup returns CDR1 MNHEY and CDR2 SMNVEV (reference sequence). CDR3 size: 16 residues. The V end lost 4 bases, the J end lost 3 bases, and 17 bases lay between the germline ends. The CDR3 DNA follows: TGTGCCAGCAGTTCCCAAAGGGCAGGGTCAACAGATACGCAGTATTTT. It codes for CASSSQRAGSTDTQYF.

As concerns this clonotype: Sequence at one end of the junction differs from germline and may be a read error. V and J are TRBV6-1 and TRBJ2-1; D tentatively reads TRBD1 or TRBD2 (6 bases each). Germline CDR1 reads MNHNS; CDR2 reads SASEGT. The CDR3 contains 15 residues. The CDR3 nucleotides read TGTGCCAGCGGGGATGGGGGGCGGCCCAAAGAGACCCAGTACTTT. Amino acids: CASGDGGRPKETQYF.

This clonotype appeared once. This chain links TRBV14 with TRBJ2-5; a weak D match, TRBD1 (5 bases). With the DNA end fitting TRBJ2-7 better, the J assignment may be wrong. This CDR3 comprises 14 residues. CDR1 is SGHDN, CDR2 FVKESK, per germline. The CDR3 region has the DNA TGTGCCAGCAGCTGGCAGGGTGGTCCCTACGAGCAGTACTTC. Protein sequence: CASSWQGGPYEQYF.

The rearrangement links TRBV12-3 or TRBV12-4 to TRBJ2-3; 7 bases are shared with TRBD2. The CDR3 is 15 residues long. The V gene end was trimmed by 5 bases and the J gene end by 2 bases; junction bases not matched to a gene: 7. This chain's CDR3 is CASSSLAGATDTQYF. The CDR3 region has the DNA TGTGCCAGCAGTAGCCTCGCGGGAGCCACAGATACGCAGTATTTT.

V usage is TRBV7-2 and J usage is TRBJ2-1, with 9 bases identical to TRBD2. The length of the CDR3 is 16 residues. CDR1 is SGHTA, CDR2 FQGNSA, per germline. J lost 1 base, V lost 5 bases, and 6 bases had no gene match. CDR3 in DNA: TGTGCCAGCAGCCGTAGCGGGAGAAGGTCCTACAATGAGCAGTTCTTC. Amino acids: CASSRSGRRSYNEQFF.

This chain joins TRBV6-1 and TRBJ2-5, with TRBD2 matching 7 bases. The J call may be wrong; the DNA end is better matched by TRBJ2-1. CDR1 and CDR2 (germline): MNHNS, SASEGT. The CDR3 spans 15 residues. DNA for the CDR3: TGTGCCAGCACTAGGGAGGGGACGCCGGGAAACATTCAGTTCTTC. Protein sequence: CASTREGTPGNIQFF.

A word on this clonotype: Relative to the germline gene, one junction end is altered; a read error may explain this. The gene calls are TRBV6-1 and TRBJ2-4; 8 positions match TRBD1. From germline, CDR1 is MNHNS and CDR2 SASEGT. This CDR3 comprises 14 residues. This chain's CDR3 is CGSRGRRAKDTQYF. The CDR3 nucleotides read TGTGGCAGCAGGGGGCGGCGAGCCAAAGATACGCAGTATTTC.

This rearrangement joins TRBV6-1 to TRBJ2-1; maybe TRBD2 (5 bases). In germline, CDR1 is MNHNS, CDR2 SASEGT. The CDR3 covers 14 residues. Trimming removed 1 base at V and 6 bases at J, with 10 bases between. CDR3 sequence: CASSEGGLANEQFF. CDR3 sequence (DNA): TGTGCCAGCAGTGAAGGTGGGCTAGCCAATGAGCAGTTCTTC.

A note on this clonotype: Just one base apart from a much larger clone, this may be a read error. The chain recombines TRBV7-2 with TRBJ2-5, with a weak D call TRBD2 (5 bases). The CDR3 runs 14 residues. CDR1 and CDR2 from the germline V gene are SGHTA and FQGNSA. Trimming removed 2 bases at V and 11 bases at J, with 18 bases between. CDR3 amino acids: CASSLPSHKNEQYF. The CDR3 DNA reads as TGTGCCAGCAGCTTACCTAGCCATAAGAATGAGCAGTACTTC.

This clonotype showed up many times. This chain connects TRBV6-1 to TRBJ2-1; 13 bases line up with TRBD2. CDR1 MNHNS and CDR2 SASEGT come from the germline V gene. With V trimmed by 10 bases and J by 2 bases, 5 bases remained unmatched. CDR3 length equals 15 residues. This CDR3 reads CATGTSGVPYNEQFF. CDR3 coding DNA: TGTGCCACCGGGACTAGCGGGGTTCCCTACAATGAGCAGTTCTTC.

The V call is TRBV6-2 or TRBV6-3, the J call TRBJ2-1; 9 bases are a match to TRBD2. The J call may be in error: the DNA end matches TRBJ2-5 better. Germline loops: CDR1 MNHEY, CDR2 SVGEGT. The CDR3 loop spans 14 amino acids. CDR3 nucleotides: TGTGCCAGCCTCACCTCTAGCGGGGCAGAGACCCAGTACTTC. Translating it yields CASLTSSGAETQYF.

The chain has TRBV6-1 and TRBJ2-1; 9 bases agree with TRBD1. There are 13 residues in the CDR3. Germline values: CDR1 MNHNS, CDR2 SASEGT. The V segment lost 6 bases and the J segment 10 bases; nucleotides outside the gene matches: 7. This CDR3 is CASSDNRGLEQFF. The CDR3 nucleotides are TGTGCCAGCAGCGATAACAGGGGGCTCGAGCAGTTCTTC.